One and the same sample provided the 18 T cell receptor beta chains below, sequenced in a study of cytomegalovirus exposure and HLA in healthy donors. PCR primers comprised 60 Vbeta and 13 Jbeta primers. Profiling relied on immunoSEQ multiplex PCR, and the TCRdb table lists in-frame clones only, not all of them. This table has 150,000 to 200,000 clones, around 78% appearing once. Sequences were obtained from PBMCs. The source of these receptors is a woman aged 25 to 39 in good health and CMV-seropositive.

This chain links TRBV5-1 with TRBJ2-2, with D perhaps TRBD1 (6 bases). Trimming cost V 1 base and J 4 bases, with 14 bases left between them. From germline, CDR1 is SGHRS and CDR2 YFSETQ. The CDR3 runs 16 residues. The DNA of the CDR3 is TGCGCCAGCAGCTTGAAACAGGGTGGATTCACCGGGGAGCTGTTTTTT. Translation: CASSLKQGGFTGELFF.

V is TRBV28 and J is TRBJ1-1; perhaps TRBD1 as D (6 bases). Germline CDR1 reads MDHEN; CDR2 reads SYDVKM. Trimming removed 3 bases at V and 5 bases at J, with 19 bases between. The CDR3 length is 16 residues. DNA for the CDR3: TGTGCCAGCAGTTTTGGAGGAGGGGGGGCGCAGACTGAAGCTTTCTTT. Translating gives CASSFGGGGAQTEAFF.

The chain combines TRBV27 with TRBJ2-5; D gene ambiguous. V dropped 3 bases and J dropped 4 bases, with 6 bases sitting between them. The CDR3 runs to 12 residues. Germline-derived CDR1 and CDR2 are MNHEY and SMNVEV (reference sequence). The DNA of the CDR3 is TGTGCCAGCAGTTTTTCCGGAGAGACCCAGTACTTC. Its translation: CASSFSGETQYF.

V is TRBV9 and J is TRBJ1-3; no definite D call. Germline V gives CDR1 SGDLS, CDR2 YYNGEE. Trimming cost V 7 bases and J 8 bases, with 10 bases left between them. This CDR3 spans 11 amino acids. CDR3 residues: CASSVGDTIYF. In DNA, the CDR3 is TGTGCCAGCTCCGTGGGCGACACCATATATTTT.

V gene TRBV27 combines with J gene TRBJ1-6; D gene unclear. The germline CDR1 and CDR2 sequences are MNHEY and SMNVEV (reference sequence). Trimming removed 3 bases from V and 5 bases from J, with 11 bases in between. The CDR3 extends over 15 amino acids. CDR3 in amino acids: CASSLEVTDNSPLHF. CDR3 DNA: TGTGCCAGCAGTTTGGAGGTAACGGATAATTCACCCCTCCACTTT.

This clone was recorded only once. The V call is TRBV2, the J call TRBJ2-3, with D unclear. This CDR3 spans 11 amino acids. The ends were cut back, 9 bases at V and 0 bases at J, with 4 bases in the middle. Germline-derived CDR1 and CDR2 are SNHLY and FYNNEI. CDR3 in amino acids: CARASTDTQYF. CDR3 bases: TGTGCCAGGGCCAGCACAGATACGCAGTATTTT.

The V call is TRBV7-9, the J call TRBJ2-7, with 7 bases fitting TRBD1. J was trimmed by 5 bases and V by 5 bases; bases with no gene match: 9. CDR1 SEHNR and CDR2 FQNEAQ come from the germline V gene (reference sequence). The CDR3 length is 14 residues. The CDR3 protein is CASSQTGNFHEQYF. As DNA, the CDR3 is TGTGCCAGCAGCCAGACAGGGAATTTCCACGAGCAGTACTTC.

The rearrangement uses TRBV28 and TRBJ1-1; 8 bases fit TRBD1. There are 15 residues in the CDR3. Trimming removed 3 bases from V and 1 base from J; junction bases left unmatched: 4. Germline CDR1 MDHEN, CDR2 SYDVKM. The CDR3 loop is CASSLPGQENTEAFF. DNA for the CDR3: TGTGCCAGCAGTTTGCCGGGACAGGAGAACACTGAAGCTTTCTTT.

This sequence joins TRBV29-1 and TRBJ1-1; unclear D gene. V gave up 2 bases and J gave up 1 base, with 8 bases separating them. The CDR3 totals 13 residues. Germline CDR1 SQVTM, CDR2 ANQGSEA. CDR3 region: CSVEPRRNTEAFF. As DNA, the CDR3 is TGCAGCGTTGAACCCAGGCGGAACACTGAAGCTTTCTTT. The full variable domain, rest sourced from reference TRBV29-1 and TRBJ1-1, is SAVISQKPSRDICQRGTSLTIQCQVDSQVTMMFWYRQQPGQSLTLIATANQGSEATYESGFVIDKFPISRPNLTFSTLTVSNMSPEDSSIYLCSVEPRRNTEAFFGQGTRLTVV.

Notes on this clone: The same CDR3 can be traced to other DNA sequences in this sample. The chain employs TRBV4-1 and TRBJ1-2; TRBD1 matches 7 bases. CDR3 size: 15 residues. With V trimmed by 0 bases and J by 4 bases, 5 bases remained unmatched. CDR1 MGHRA and CDR2 YSYEKL come from the germline V gene. CDR3 loop: CASSQEGGGIYGYTF. The CDR3 DNA reads as TGCGCCAGCAGCCAAGAAGGGGGCGGGATCTATGGCTACACCTTC.

V and J are TRBV7-9 and TRBJ1-1; D uncertain. Germline V lookup: CDR1 SEHNR, CDR2 FQNEAQ (reference sequence). V lost 3 bases and J lost 10, with 12 bases in between. CDR3 length: 12 amino acids. In nucleotides, the CDR3 is TGTGCCAGCAGCTTGTTTACTCGGGGAGCTTTCTTT. As protein: CASSLFTRGAFF.

V gene TRBV6-1 combines with J gene TRBJ2-1; 12 bases fit TRBD2. CDR1 is MNHNS and CDR2 is SASEGT in the germline V gene. V dropped 6 bases and J dropped 7; count of bases not matched to a gene: 7. The CDR3 length is 15 residues. The CDR3 sequence is CASSETSGSMNEQFF. As DNA, the CDR3 is TGTGCCAGCAGCGAGACTAGCGGGAGTATGAATGAGCAGTTCTTC.

The V call is TRBV29-1, the J call TRBJ2-7; 10 nucleotides match TRBD2. The CDR3 length is 13 residues. The germline CDR1 and CDR2 sequences are SQVTM and ANQGSEA. V was pared by 6 bases and J by 4 bases, with 6 bases of the junction left unmatched. CDR3 amino acids: CSVLLAGQYEQYF. CDR3 nucleotides: TGCAGCGTGCTACTAGCGGGACAGTACGAGCAGTACTTC.

This chain links TRBV30 with TRBJ1-6, with D possibly matching TRBD1 (5 bases). The CDR3 totals 12 residues. V lost 7 bases and J 6 bases, leaving 10 bases between the germline ends. The germline CDR1 and CDR2 sequences are GTSNPN and SVGIG (reference sequence). CDR3 sequence reads: CASDRLNSPLHF. The CDR3 DNA sequence: TGTGCCTCAGACAGACTTAATTCACCCCTCCACTTT.

V is TRBV4-1 and J is TRBJ2-2; the match to TRBD1 covers 9 bases. The CDR3 extends over 18 amino acids. The ends lost 4 bases at V and 2 bases at J; junction bases unmatched: 11. Germline V gene lookup returns CDR1 MGHRA and CDR2 YSYEKL. The CDR3 spells CASSLSGATGGNTGELFF. CDR3 coding DNA: TGCGCCAGCAGCCTAAGTGGGGCCACAGGGGGCAACACCGGGGAGCTGTTTTTT.

The chain is built from TRBV18 and TRBJ1-4; a possible D gene is TRBD1 (6 bases). This CDR3 has 12 residues. The V gene lost 3 bases and the J gene lost 8 bases, with 7 bases spanning the gap. The germline gives CDR1 KGHSH, CDR2 LQKENI. The CDR3 bases are TGTGCCAGCTCACCGGGACAAGAAAAACTGTTTTTT. Residues: CASSPGQEKLFF. Combining the CDR3 with reference TRBV18 and TRBJ1-4 gives the whole variable domain NAGVMQNPRHLVRRRGQEARLRCSPMKGHSHVYWYRQLPEEGLKFMVYLQKENIIDESGMPKERFSAEFPKEGPSILRIQQVVRGDSAAYFCASSPGQEKLFFGSGTQLSVL.

The chain joins TRBV4-1 to TRBJ1-1, with 11 bases identical to TRBD1. V trimming: 2 bases; J trimming: 9 bases; junction bases outside the gene matches: 8. This CDR3 contains 15 residues. CDR1 is MGHRA and CDR2 is YSYEKL in the germline V gene. The CDR3 here is CASSQKEGQGAKAFF. The CDR3 DNA sequence: TGCGCCAGCAGCCAAAAGGAAGGACAGGGGGCGAAAGCTTTCTTT.

The chain links TRBV7-2 to TRBJ2-2; TRBD1 aligns across 9 bases. The CDR3 has 15 amino acids. V trimming: 5 bases; J trimming: 4 bases; junction bases outside the gene matches: 5. Germline loops: CDR1 SGHTA, CDR2 FQGNSA. CDR3 sequence (DNA): TGTGCCAGCAGCCTCGGACAGGGGCGCACCGGGGAGCTGTTTTTT. This sequence encodes CASSLGQGRTGELFF. The full variable domain, with the rest looked up from reference TRBV7-2 and TRBJ2-2, is GAGVSQSPSNKVTEKGKDVELRCDPISGHTALYWYRQSLGQGLEFLIYFQGNSAPDKSGLPSDRFSAERTGGSVSTLTIQRTQQEDSAVYLCASSLGQGRTGELFFGEGSRLTVL.